The rows below give T cell receptor beta chains drawn from one sample of a study of identical twins. TCRdb fed the 5' RACE reads into MiXCR, producing one record per CDR3 protein. This table has roughly 1,500,000 distinct CDR3 sequences, about 32% appearing once. Sequencing input: cord blood. The receptors here all came from a newborn girl in good health. CDR3s include the opening cysteine and the closing phenylalanine or tryptophan. D genes are given only for firm matches. Not every row has a clone size; where given, it reads once, few, many or a size class.

j_gene,v_gene,abundance,d_gene,CDR3aa,CDR3nt
TRBJ2-7,TRBV3-1,-,TRBD2,CASSLLSGRVHEQYF,TGTGCCAGCAGCTTACTTAGCGGGAGGGTCCACGAGCAGTACTTC
TRBJ2-1,TRBV11-2,few,-,CASSFWPRTSYNEQFF,TGTGCCAGCAGCTTTTGGCCACGGACCTCCTACAATGAGCAGTTCTTC
TRBJ2-1,TRBV6-1,-,TRBD2,CASSQRPFSGRRYNEQFF,TGTGCCAGCAGCCAGAGGCCGTTTAGCGGGAGGAGATACAATGAGCAGTTCTTC
TRBJ1-5,TRBV10-3,-,TRBD1,CAISAQGAGQPQHF,TGTGCCATCAGTGCACAGGGGGCCGGGCAGCCCCAGCATTTT
TRBJ2-7,TRBV28,many,TRBD2,CASSFGGLAGAYEQYF,TGTGCCAGCAGTTTTGGGGGACTAGCGGGAGCCTACGAGCAGTACTTC
TRBJ2-6,TRBV6-5,-,TRBD1,CASSYRTGASEANVLTF,TGTGCCAGCAGTTACCGGACAGGGGCTTCTGAGGCCAACGTCCTGACTTTC
TRBJ2-7,TRBV20-1,-,TRBD2,CSATLTSGSYNEQYF,TGCAGTGCTACCCTTACTAGCGGCTCCTACAATGAGCAGTACTTC
TRBJ2-7,TRBV28,few,TRBD1,CASSSTGWYEQYF,TGTGCCAGCAGTTCGACAGGGTGGTACGAGCAGTACTTC
TRBJ1-2,TRBV20-1,-,TRBD1,CSAGRQGRRGYTF,TGCAGTGCTGGACGACAGGGGAGACGTGGCTACACCTTC
TRBJ2-5,TRBV12-3/TRBV12-4,-,TRBD2,CASSTSSGSETQYF,TGTGCCAGCAGTACATCTAGCGGGAGCGAGACCCAGTACTTC
TRBJ1-6,TRBV2,-,-,CASSRSNSPFHF,TGTGCCAGCAGTCGGAGTAATTCACCCTTCCACTTT
TRBJ1-2,TRBV2,few,-,CASSGPKDYGYTF,TGTGCCAGCAGTGGTCCTAAGGACTATGGCTACACCTTC
TRBJ2-1,TRBV3-1,few,-,CASSQERRAYNEQFF,TGTGCCAGCAGCCAAGAAAGGCGGGCATACAATGAGCAGTTCTTC
TRBJ1-2,TRBV20-1,few,-,CSASNNYGYTF,TGCAGTGCTAGCAATAACTATGGCTACACCTTC
TRBJ2-4,TRBV9,-,-,CASSVEPGLGEQYF,TGTGCCAGCAGCGTAGAACCGGGATTGGGAGAGCAGTACTTC
TRBJ1-2,TRBV6-5,many,TRBD1,CASSYVDRGYGYTF,TGTGCCAGCAGTTACGTCGACAGGGGGTATGGCTACACCTTC
TRBJ2-5,TRBV5-1,few,TRBD2,CASSLVGLAGYRQETQYF,TGCGCCAGCAGCTTGGTGGGACTAGCGGGATACCGCCAAGAGACCCAGTACTTC